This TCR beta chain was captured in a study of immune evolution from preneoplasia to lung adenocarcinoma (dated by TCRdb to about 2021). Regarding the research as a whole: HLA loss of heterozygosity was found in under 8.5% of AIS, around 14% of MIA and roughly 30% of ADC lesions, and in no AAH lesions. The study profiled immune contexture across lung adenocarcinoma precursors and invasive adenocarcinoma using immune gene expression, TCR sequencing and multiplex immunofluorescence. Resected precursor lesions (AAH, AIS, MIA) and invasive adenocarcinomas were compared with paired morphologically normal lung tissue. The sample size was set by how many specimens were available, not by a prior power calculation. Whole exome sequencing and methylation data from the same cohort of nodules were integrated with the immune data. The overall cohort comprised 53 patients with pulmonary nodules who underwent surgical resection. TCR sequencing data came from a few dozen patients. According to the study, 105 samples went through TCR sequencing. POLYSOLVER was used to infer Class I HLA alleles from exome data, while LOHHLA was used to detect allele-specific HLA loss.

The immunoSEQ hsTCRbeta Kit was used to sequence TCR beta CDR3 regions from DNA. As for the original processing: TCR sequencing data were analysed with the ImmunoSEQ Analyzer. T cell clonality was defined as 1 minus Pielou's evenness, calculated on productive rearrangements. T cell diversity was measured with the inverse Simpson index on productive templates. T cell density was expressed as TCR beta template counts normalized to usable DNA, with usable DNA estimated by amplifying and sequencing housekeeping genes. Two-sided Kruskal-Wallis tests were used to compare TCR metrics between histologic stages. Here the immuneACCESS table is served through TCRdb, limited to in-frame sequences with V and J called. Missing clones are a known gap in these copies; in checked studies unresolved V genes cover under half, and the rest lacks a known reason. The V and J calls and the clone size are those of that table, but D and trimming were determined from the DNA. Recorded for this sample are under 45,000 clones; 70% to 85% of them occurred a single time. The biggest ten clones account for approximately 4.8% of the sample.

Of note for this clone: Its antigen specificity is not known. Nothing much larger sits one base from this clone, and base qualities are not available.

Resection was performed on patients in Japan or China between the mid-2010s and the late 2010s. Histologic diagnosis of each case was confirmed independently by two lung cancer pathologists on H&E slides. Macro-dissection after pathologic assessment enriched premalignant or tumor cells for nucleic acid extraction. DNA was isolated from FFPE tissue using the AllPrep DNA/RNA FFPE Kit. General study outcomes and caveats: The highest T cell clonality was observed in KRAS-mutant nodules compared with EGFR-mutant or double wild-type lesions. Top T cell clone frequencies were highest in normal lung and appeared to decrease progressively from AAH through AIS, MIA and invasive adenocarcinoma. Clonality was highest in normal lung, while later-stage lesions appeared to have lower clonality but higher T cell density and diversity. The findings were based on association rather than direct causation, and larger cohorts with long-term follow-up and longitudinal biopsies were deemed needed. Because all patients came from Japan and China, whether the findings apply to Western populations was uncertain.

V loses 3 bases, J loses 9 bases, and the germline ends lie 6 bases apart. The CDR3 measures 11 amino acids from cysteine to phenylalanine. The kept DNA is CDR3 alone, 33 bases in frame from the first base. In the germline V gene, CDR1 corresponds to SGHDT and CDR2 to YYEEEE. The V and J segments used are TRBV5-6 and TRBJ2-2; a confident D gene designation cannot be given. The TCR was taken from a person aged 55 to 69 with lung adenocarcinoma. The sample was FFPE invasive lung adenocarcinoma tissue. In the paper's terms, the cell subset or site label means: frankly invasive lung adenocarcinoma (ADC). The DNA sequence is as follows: TGTGCCAGCAGCTCAACCCGGGAGCTGTTTTTT. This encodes CASSSTRELFF.